This T cell receptor beta chain derives from a study of blood T cell repertoires in COVID-19. Across the study: T cells, B-cell-depleted T cells, or PBMCs provided the cDNA or gDNA that served as material.

This clone was picked up one time. Germline V gene data show CDR1 as SGDLS and CDR2 as YYNGEE. V shed 3 bases, J shed 6 bases, and the junction held 3 bases outside the gene matches. The CDR3 extends over 12 amino acids. In the original workflow: Amplification of reference gene primers was used by the study to estimate nucleated cell counts. Data came from immunoSEQ multiplex PCR; TCRdb stores just in-frame clones and leaves some out. V and J calls and clone size follow that table, whereas D and trimming were derived from the DNA. The profile shows a few hundred thousand clones, over 75% of them singletons.

The source is a woman aged 18-35 years who had recovered from COVID-19. V is TRBV9 and J is TRBJ2-7, with 7 bases aligning to TRBD1. The sample was PBMCs or T cells enriched from blood (not recorded which). The CDR3 loop reads CASSGQGREQYF. The CDR3 DNA follows: TGTGCCAGCAGCGGACAGGGCCGCGAGCAGTACTTC.